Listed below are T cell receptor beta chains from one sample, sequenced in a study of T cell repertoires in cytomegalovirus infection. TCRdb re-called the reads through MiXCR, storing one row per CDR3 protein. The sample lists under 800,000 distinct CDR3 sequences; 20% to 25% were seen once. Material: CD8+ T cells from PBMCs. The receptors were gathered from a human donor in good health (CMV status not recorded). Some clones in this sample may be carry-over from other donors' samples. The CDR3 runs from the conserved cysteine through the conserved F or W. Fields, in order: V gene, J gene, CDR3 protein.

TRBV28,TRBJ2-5,CASRGTVQEQGTQYF
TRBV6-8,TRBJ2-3,CASTQDTITDTQYF
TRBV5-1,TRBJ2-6,CASSQDSSNVLTF
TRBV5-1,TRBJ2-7,CASSPQEGKTGYEQYF
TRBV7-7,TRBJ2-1,CASSPDTGRRGEQFF
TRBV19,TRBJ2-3,CASSILGANVDTQYF
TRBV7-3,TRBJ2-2,CASSLTSTGNTGELFF
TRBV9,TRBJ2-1,CANSVGYNEQFF
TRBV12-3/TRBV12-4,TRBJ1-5,CASTIGYGSNQPQHF
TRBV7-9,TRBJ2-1,CASSLGDRGLNEQFF
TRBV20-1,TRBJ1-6,CSAEPSSYNSPLHF
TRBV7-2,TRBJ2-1,CASSQSLPGQGYNEQFF
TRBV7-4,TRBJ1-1,CTSSLGSASYREAFF
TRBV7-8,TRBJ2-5,CASSLARTKETQYF
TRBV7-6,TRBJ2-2,CASSFTAGPSTGELFF
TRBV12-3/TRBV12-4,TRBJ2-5,CASSIPLAGSLEGTQYF
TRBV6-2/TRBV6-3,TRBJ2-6,CASSYPDGGGPGANVQTF
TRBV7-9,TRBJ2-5,CASSPQLAGVVRETQYF
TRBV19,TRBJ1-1,CASSIEVGRLFTEAFF
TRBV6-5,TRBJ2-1,CASSYSPGTLYNEQFF
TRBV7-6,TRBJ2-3,CASSLGAGGTDTQYF
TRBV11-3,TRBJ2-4,CASSLALGGRDIQYF
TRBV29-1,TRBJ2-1,CSAPPDGRSYNEQFF
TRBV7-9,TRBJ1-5,CASSLPGAWQPQHF
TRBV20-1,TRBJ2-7,CSARDWDNPSYEQYF
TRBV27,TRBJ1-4,CASSFRLNRKLFF
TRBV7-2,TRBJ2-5,CASSSLGRLDLQETQYF
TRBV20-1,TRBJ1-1,CSAPQLGMNTEAFF
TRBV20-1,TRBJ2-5,CSARDGGQETQYF
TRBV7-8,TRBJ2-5,CASSPRQGQETQYF
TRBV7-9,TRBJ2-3,CASGSNRDTQYF
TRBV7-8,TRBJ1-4,CASSLDLARGELFF
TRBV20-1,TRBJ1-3,CSARDDRIGNTIYF
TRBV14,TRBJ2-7,CASSLRGASYEQYF
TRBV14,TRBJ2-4,CASSQQAGGRNIQYF
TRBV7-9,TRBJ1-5,CASSYSTGPYDQPQHF
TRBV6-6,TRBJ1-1,CASREPGQEAFF
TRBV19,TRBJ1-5,CASSISWGPSYQPQHF
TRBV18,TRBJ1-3,CASSRTGTEYYSGNTIYF
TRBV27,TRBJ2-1,CASSPAGGGFGYNEQFF
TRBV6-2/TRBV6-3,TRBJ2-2,CASRLATVGELFF
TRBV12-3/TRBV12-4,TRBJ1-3,CASRDRGGSGNTIYF
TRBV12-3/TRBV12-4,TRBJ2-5,CASSLTGGGLETQYF
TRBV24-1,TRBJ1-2,CATSDFKGVGGYTF
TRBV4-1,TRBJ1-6,CASSQGRNSPLHF
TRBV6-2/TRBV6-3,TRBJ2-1,CASMRAPTYNEQFF
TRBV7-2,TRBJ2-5,CASSLDSGGARQETQYF
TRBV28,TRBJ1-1,CASSWEQSIEAFF
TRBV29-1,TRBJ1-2,CSVPQNGYTF
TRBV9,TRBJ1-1,CASSVAGTSPNTEAFF
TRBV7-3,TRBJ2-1,CASSLATQGLYNEQFF
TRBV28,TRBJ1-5,CASSSGSDASNQPQHF
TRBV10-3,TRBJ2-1,CAISELTSGAYNEQFF
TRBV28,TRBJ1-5,CASRDRASNQPQHF
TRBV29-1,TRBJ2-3,CSTVGPLSGGAHTDTQYF
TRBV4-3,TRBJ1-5,CASSPGWASEGPYLPQHF
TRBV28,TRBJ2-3,CASSTGTGPDTQYF
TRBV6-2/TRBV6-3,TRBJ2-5,CASTYYRTDQETQYF
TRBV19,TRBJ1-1,CASNTWGAAEAFF